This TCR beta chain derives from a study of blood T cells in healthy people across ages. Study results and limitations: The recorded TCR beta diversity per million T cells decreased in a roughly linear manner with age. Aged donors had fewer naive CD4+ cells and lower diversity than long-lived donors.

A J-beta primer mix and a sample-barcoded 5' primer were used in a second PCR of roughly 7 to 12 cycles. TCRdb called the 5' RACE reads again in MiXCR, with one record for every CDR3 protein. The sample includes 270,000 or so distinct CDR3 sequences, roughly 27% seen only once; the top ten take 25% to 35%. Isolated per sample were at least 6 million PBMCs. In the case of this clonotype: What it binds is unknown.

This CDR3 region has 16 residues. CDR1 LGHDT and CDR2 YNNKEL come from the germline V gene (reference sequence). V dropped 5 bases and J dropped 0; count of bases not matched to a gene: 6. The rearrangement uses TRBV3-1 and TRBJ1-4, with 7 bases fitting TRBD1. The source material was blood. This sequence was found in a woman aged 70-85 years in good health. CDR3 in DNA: TGTGCCAGCAGCGAAACCACAGGGGCAACTAATGAAAAACTGTTTTTT. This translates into CASSETTGATNEKLFF. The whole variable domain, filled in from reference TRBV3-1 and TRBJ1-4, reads DTAVSQTPKYLVTQMGNDKSIKCEQNLGHDTMYWYKQDSKKFLKIMFSYNNKELIINETVPNRFSPKSPDKAHLNLHINSLELGDSAVYFCASSETTGATNEKLFFGSGTQLSVL.